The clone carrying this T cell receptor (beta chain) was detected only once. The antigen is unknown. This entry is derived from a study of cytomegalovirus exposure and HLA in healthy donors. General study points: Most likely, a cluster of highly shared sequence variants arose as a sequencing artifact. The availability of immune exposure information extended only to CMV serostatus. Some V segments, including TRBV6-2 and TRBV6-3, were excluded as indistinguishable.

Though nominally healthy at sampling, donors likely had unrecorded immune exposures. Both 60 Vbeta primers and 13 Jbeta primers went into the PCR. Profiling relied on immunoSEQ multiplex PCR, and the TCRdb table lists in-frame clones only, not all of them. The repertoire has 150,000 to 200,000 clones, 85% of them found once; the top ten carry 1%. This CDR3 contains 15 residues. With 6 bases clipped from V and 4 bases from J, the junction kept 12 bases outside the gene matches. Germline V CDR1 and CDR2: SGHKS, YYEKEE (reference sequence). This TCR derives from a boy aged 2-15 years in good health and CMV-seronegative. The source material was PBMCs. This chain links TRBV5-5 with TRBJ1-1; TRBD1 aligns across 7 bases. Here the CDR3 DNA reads TGTGCCAGCACCCTGGGCAGGGGGAAGGGCACTGAAGCTTTCTTT. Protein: CASTLGRGKGTEAFF.